This passage covers 16 T cell receptor beta chains from one sample sequenced in a study of blood T cell repertoires in COVID-19 (dated by TCRdb to the early 2020s). The library relied on the immunoSEQ multiplex PCR assay. Entries here come from immuneACCESS through TCRdb and include only in-frame sequences with V and J called. Some clones fail to appear in such tables; in the studies checked, an unresolved V gene covers under half of the shortfall, and the cause of the remainder is unknown. The sample records about 110,000 clones, around 83% of which are singletons. The ten largest account for approximately 4.1% of the sample. Sequenced sample: peripheral blood. Source of these receptors: a woman in her 70s with acute or convalescent COVID-19.

The gene calls are TRBV7-3 and TRBJ2-1; a possible D gene is TRBD2 (5 bases). This CDR3 is 14 amino acids long. V lost 2 bases, J lost 2 bases, and 7 bases lay in between. The germline gives CDR1 SGHTA, CDR2 FQGTGA. DNA for the CDR3: TGTGCCAGCAGCTTAGACGGGGCCTACAATGAGCAGTTCTTC. Translating gives CASSLDGAYNEQFF. Full variable domain (missing parts from reference TRBV7-3 and TRBJ2-1): GAGVSQTPSNKVTEKGKYVELRCDPISGHTALYWYRQSLGQGPEFLIYFQGTGAADDSGLPNDRFFAVRPEGSVSTLKIQRTERGDSAVYLCASSLDGAYNEQFFGPGTRLTVL.

This clone was seen once. The chain links TRBV28 to TRBJ2-2; 7 positions agree with TRBD1. Germline values: CDR1 MDHEN, CDR2 SYDVKM. Trimming took 8 bases from V and 3 from J; bases not matched to a gene: 6. This CDR3 has 14 amino acids. DNA for the CDR3: TGTGCCAGCTGGGGGACAGCCGACACCGGGGAGCTGTTTTTT. Protein sequence: CASWGTADTGELFF. The complete variable domain, with remaining parts taken from reference TRBV28 and TRBJ2-2, reads DVKVTQSSRYLVKRTGEKVFLECVQDMDHENMFWYRQDPGLGLRLIYFSYDVKMKEKGDIPEGYSVSREKKERFSLILESASTNQTSMYLCASWGTADTGELFFGEGSRLTVL.

This chain links TRBV7-3 with TRBJ1-1, with 9 bases that match TRBD1. Germline V gives CDR1 SGHTA, CDR2 FQGTGA. This CDR3 has 16 amino acids. With V trimmed by 2 bases and J by 1 base, 5 bases remained unmatched. The CDR3 DNA sequence: TGTGCCAGCAGCTTACAGCCGGGACAGGGGAACACTGAAGCTTTCTTT. This codes for CASSLQPGQGNTEAFF.

V is TRBV21-1 and J is TRBJ2-2; the tabulated D call, TRBD1, remains unverified against the DNA. TRBV21-1 is annotated as a pseudogene. This CDR3 spans 18 amino acids. In DNA form, the CDR3 reads TGTGCCAGCAGCAGTGACAGGGGTGGACTTCTGAACACCGGGGAGCTGTTTTTT. Protein product: CASSSDRGGLLNTGELFF.

The gene calls are TRBV27 and TRBJ1-4, with D maybe TRBD1 (6 bases). This CDR3 has 13 residues. CDR1 and CDR2 (germline): MNHEY, SMNVEV (reference sequence). V shed 6 bases and J shed 7 bases, with 12 bases lying between them. In DNA form, the CDR3 reads TGTGCCAGCAGCCCGCGAGGGGGTGAAAAACTGTTTTTT. It yields the protein CASSPRGGEKLFF.

Remarks on this clone: A much larger clone lies a single base off, so this may be a read error. The rearrangement links TRBV6-6 to TRBJ1-2; the D gene is possibly TRBD1 (5 bases). Trimming pared 6 bases from V and 4 bases from J, leaving 9 bases between. The V gene's germline CDR1 is MNHNY and CDR2 SVGAGI (reference sequence). This CDR3 is 12 amino acids long. CDR3 in amino acids: CASSLDSYGYTF. The DNA for the CDR3 is TGTGCCAGCAGCCTAGACAGCTATGGCTACACCTTC.

The rearrangement links TRBV7-2 to TRBJ2-2; a weak D match, TRBD2 (6 bases). Germline V gene sequence: CDR1 SGHTA, CDR2 FQGNSA. The length of the CDR3 is 18 residues. Trimming stripped 1 base from V and 0 bases from J, with 15 bases between. The CDR3 DNA sequence: TGTGCCAGCAGCTTAGAGAGGCTAGCGAGGGCGAACACCGGGGAGCTGTTTTTT. Translation: CASSLERLARANTGELFF.

The rearrangement uses TRBV5-1 and TRBJ2-7; D perhaps matches TRBD2 (6 bases). V was pared by 0 bases and J by 2 bases, with 15 bases between. CDR3 length: 16 amino acids. Germline loops: CDR1 SGHRS, CDR2 YFSETQ. This chain's CDR3 is CASSLDSSGAPYEQYF. CDR3 DNA: TGCGCCAGCAGCTTGGATAGTAGCGGAGCCCCCTACGAGCAGTACTTC.

This clone occurred a few times. V is TRBV7-2 and J is TRBJ1-1; D remains unclear. Germline-derived CDR1 and CDR2 are SGHTA and FQGNSA. The length of the CDR3 is 18 residues. Trimming shortened V by 5 bases and J by 3 bases, and 25 bases separated the two germline ends. The CDR3 loop reads CASSPLFSGGVRDTEAFF. DNA for the CDR3: TGTGCCAGCAGCCCCCTTTTTTCCGGCGGGGTTAGGGACACTGAAGCTTTCTTT.

This chain connects TRBV29-1 to TRBJ1-6, with TRBD1 matching over 8 bases. The CDR3 is 14 amino acids. Germline V gene sequence: CDR1 SQVTM, CDR2 ANQGSEA. Trimming removed 6 bases from V and 1 base from J; junction bases left unmatched: 2. The CDR3 loop reads CSVTGGSYNSPLHF. The CDR3 bases are TGCAGCGTAACAGGGGGATCCTATAATTCACCCCTCCACTTT.

This chain links TRBV14 with TRBJ1-6, with a possible D match to TRBD1 (5 bases). CDR1 and CDR2 from the germline V gene are SGHDN and FVKESK. The CDR3 sequence is 16 residues long. The V gene lost 0 bases and the J gene lost 7 bases, with 13 bases spanning the gap. Here the CDR3 DNA reads TGTGCCAGCAGCCAAGATCGAAGGGGATGGAATTCACCCCTCCACTTT. Its protein product is CASSQDRRGWNSPLHF.

The chain couples TRBV7-9 to TRBJ1-2; D is unclear. Germline CDR1 reads SEHNR; CDR2 reads FQNEAQ (reference sequence). V was pared by 6 bases and J by 5 bases, with 10 bases between. The CDR3 totals 12 residues. In DNA, the CDR3 is TGTGCCAGCAGGCTAGCGGGGTATGGCTACACCTTC. Translation: CASRLAGYGYTF.

The chain carries TRBV6-2 or TRBV6-3 and TRBJ2-5, with 7 bases identical to TRBD1. The V segment lost 4 bases and the J segment 5 bases; nucleotides outside the gene matches: 1. Germline assignment: CDR1 MNHEY and CDR2 SVGEGT. The CDR3 covers 12 residues. As DNA, the CDR3 is TGTGCCAGCAGTTTCAGGGGGGAGACCCAGTACTTC. Translated, it gives CASSFRGETQYF.

The chain recombines TRBV27 with TRBJ2-2; D not resolved. This CDR3 spans 14 amino acids. The V gene lost 4 bases and the J gene lost 4 bases, with 10 bases spanning the gap. Germline V gene lookup returns CDR1 MNHEY and CDR2 SMNVEV (reference sequence). CDR3 residues: CASSYQFTTGELFF. Here the CDR3 DNA reads TGTGCCAGCAGTTACCAGTTTACCACCGGGGAGCTGTTTTTT.

The V and J genes are TRBV7-9 and TRBJ1-5; 7 bases line up with TRBD1. The germline CDR1 and CDR2 sequences are SEHNR and FQNEAQ (reference sequence). The V and J ends lost 5 bases and 3 bases, in that order; junction bases with no gene match: 7. The CDR3 extends over 15 amino acids. As DNA, the CDR3 is TGTGCCAGCAGCACAACGGGACAGCCCAATCAGCCCCAGCATTTT. As protein: CASSTTGQPNQPQHF.

The J gene is TRBJ2-7, the V gene TRBV5-1; TRBD1 might be the D (5 bases). The germline gives CDR1 SGHRS, CDR2 YFSETQ. The CDR3 is 15 amino acids. The V and J ends lost 0 bases and 2 bases respectively, with 12 bases between them. CDR3 nucleotides: TGCGCCAGCAGCTTGGGGGGCAGCCAAACCTACGAGCAGTACTTC. Translated, it gives CASSLGGSQTYEQYF.